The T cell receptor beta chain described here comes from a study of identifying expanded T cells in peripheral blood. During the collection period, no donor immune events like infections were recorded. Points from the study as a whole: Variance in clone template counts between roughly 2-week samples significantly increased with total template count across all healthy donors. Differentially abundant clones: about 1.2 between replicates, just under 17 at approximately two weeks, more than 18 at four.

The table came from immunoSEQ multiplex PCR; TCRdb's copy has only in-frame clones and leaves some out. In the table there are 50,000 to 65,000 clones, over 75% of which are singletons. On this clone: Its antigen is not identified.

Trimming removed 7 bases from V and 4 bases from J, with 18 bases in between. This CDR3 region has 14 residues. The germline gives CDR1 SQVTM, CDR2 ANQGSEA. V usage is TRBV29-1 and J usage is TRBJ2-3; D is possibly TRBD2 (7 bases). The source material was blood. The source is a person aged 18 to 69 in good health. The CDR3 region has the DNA TGCAGCGAGGGGGGTCGCGGGAGCTCAGATACGCAGTATTTT. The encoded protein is CSEGGRGSSDTQYF.